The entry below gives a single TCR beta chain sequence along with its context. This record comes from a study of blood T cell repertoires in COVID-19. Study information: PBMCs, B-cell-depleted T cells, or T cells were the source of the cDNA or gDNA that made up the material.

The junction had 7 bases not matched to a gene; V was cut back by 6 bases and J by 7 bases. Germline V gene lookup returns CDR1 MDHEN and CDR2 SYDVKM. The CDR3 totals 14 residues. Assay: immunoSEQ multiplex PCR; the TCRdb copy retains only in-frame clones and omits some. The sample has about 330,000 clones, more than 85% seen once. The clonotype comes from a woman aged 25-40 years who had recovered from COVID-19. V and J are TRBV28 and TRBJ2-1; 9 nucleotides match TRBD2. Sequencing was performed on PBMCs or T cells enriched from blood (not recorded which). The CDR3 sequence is CASSRPSGANEQFF. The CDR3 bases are TGTGCCAGCAGCAGACCTAGCGGGGCTAATGAGCAGTTCTTC. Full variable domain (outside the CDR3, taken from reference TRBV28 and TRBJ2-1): DVKVTQSSRYLVKRTGEKVFLECVQDMDHENMFWYRQDPGLGLRLIYFSYDVKMKEKGDIPEGYSVSREKKERFSLILESASTNQTSMYLCASSRPSGANEQFFGPGTRLTVL.